The 24 T cell receptor beta chains reported below all come from one sample, sequenced in a study of cytomegalovirus exposure and HLA in healthy donors. The PCR made use of 60 Vbeta and 13 Jbeta primers. Only in-frame clones appear in the TCRdb table, and some are missing; sequencing was by immunoSEQ multiplex PCR. This table holds 150,000 or so clones, about two thirds found once. What was sequenced was PBMCs. These receptors came from a young woman in good health and CMV-seronegative.

This clone was found once. The rearrangement links TRBV2 to TRBJ1-1, with D maybe TRBD1 (6 bases). Germline V gene data show CDR1 as SNHLY and CDR2 as FYNNEI. Trimming stripped 8 bases from V and 10 bases from J, with 20 bases between. The CDR3 has 13 amino acids. The CDR3 loop is CASPMNRDRVAFF. The CDR3 DNA is TGTGCCAGCCCGATGAACAGGGACCGAGTAGCTTTCTTT.

In this sample, this clone turned up a few times. One junction end does not reproduce the germline sequence, and a read error may be involved. The rearrangement links TRBV7-7 to TRBJ2-5; D possibly corresponds to TRBD2 (7 bases). Looked up from germline, CDR1 is SSHAT and CDR2 is FNYEAQ (reference sequence). The CDR3 has 14 residues. CDR3: CASSQHGGQETQYF. The CDR3 DNA reads as TGTGCTAGCAGCCAACACGGGGGGCAGGAGACCCAGTACTTC.

The rearrangement uses TRBV5-8 and TRBJ1-2; 8 bases agree with TRBD1. J lost 4 bases, V lost 2 bases, and 4 bases had no gene match. The V gene's germline CDR1 is SGHTS and CDR2 YDEGEE. This CDR3 is 14 amino acids long. The CDR3 sequence is CASSFPDRAYGYTF. In DNA form, the CDR3 reads TGTGCCAGCAGCTTTCCGGACAGGGCCTATGGCTACACCTTC.

V and J are TRBV19 and TRBJ1-5; D uncertain. V shed 1 base and J shed 2 bases, with 9 bases lying between them. This CDR3 has 15 amino acids. Germline V gene sequence: CDR1 LNHDA, CDR2 SQIVND (reference sequence). CDR3 sequence (DNA): TGTGCCAGTAGTATAGCGGGGATCCGCAATCAGCCCCAGCATTTT. Protein: CASSIAGIRNQPQHF.

J is TRBJ1-2 and V is TRBV7-2; tentatively, D is TRBD1 (5 bases). Per germline, CDR1 SGHTA and CDR2 FQGNSA. CDR3 size: 13 residues. Between the trimmed V and J ends, which lost 3 bases and 4 bases, there was a span of 9 bases. The chain's CDR3 is CASSFRQSYGYTF. The CDR3 DNA is TGTGCCAGCAGCTTTAGACAGTCCTATGGCTACACCTTC. Together with reference TRBV7-2 and TRBJ1-2, the CDR3 gives the full variable domain: GAGVSQSPSNKVTEKGKDVELRCDPISGHTALYWYRQSLGQGLEFLIYFQGNSAPDKSGLPSDRFSAERTGGSVSTLTIQRTQQEDSAVYLCASSFRQSYGYTFGSGTRLTVV.

The table lists this clone with a few counts. CDR3 region: CASSPIRDNEKLFF. CDR3 coding DNA: TGTGCCAGCTCACCAATCCGAGATAATGAAAAACTGTTTTTT. V and J are TRBV18 and TRBJ1-4; D remains unclear. Trimming pared 2 bases from V and 4 bases from J, leaving 8 bases between. The CDR3 loop spans 14 amino acids. Germline-derived CDR1 and CDR2 are KGHSH and LQKENI.

This clone was picked up one time. The chain links TRBV30 to TRBJ2-1; a possible D gene is TRBD2 (7 bases). The CDR3 runs to 14 residues. Trimming left V 5 bases short and J 6 bases short, with 17 bases between. Germline V gene lookup returns CDR1 GTSNPN and CDR2 SVGIG (reference sequence). The CDR3 DNA is TGTGCCTGGGGAGGGGGGGAGAGGAGCAATGAGCAGTTCTTC. Protein: CAWGGGERSNEQFF.

The chain couples TRBV5-4 to TRBJ2-2; D is perhaps TRBD1 (6 bases). Germline V gene data show CDR1 as SGHNT and CDR2 as YYREEE (reference sequence). This CDR3 region has 16 residues. With 4 bases removed from V and 0 bases from J, the gap between germline ends came to 13 bases. This CDR3 reads CASSLGQPANTGELFF. CDR3 in DNA: TGTGCCAGCAGCCTCGGACAGCCCGCGAACACCGGGGAGCTGTTTTTT.

This rearrangement joins TRBV5-6 to TRBJ2-6, with a possible D match to TRBD1 (5 bases). CDR3 length: 16 amino acids. Germline V gene lookup returns CDR1 SGHDT and CDR2 YYEEEE. Trimming left V 4 bases short and J 0 bases short, with 11 bases between. CDR3 in DNA: TGTGCCAGCAGCCTAGGACACCACTCTGGGGCCAACGTCCTGACTTTC. It codes for CASSLGHHSGANVLTF.

The chain uses TRBV11-3 and TRBJ2-1; possibly TRBD2 for D (6 bases). Germline V lookup: CDR1 SGHNT, CDR2 YENEEA. Trimming left V 5 bases short and J 2 bases short, with 16 bases between. The CDR3 consists of 16 residues. CDR3 in DNA: TGTGCCAGCAGCACCCCGTGGAGGGCTCCCTACAATGAGCAGTTCTTC. Translation: CASSTPWRAPYNEQFF.

The rearrangement joins TRBV6-5 to TRBJ1-6; D call uncertain. The CDR3 sequence is 15 residues long. Trimming shortened V by 6 bases and J by 7 bases, and 16 bases separated the two germline ends. From germline, CDR1 is MNHEY and CDR2 SVGAGI. CDR3 protein: CASSPTSQWNSPLHF. The DNA for the CDR3 is TGTGCCAGCAGCCCGACTAGTCAGTGGAATTCACCCCTCCACTTT.

This clone has only one observation. The gene calls are TRBV7-2 and TRBJ1-2; the D is unclear. V was shortened by 3 bases and J by 8 bases, with 10 bases between the two germline ends. The CDR3 has 12 residues. CDR1 is SGHTA, CDR2 FQGNSA, per germline. CDR3 sequence reads: CASSLGQTGYTF. The DNA for the CDR3 is TGTGCCAGCAGCTTGGGTCAGACAGGCTACACCTTC.

J is TRBJ2-3 and V is TRBV7-9; D gene uncertain. V lost 5 bases and J lost 2, with 5 bases in between. The CDR3 spans 12 residues. Per the germline V gene, CDR1 is SEHNR and CDR2 is FQNEAQ (reference sequence). CDR3 sequence reads: CASSKHTDTQYF. The CDR3 DNA reads TGTGCCAGCAGCAAGCACACAGATACGCAGTATTTT.

This clone occurred a few times. This chain connects TRBV29-1 to TRBJ2-6; TRBD1 matches at 9 bases. Germline V gene data show CDR1 as SQVTM and CDR2 as ANQGSEA. The CDR3 runs to 16 residues. V gave up 3 bases and J gave up 4 bases; unmatched junction bases: 7. In nucleotides, the CDR3 is TGCAGCGTTGAGTCGGGACAGGGTTCGGGGGCCAACGTCCTGACTTTC. Its translation is CSVESGQGSGANVLTF.

The CDR3 nucleotides are TGCGCCAGCAGCACTTCCGGGACAGGCAATTCACCCCTCCACTTT. It specifies CASSTSGTGNSPLHF. The chain recombines TRBV5-1 with TRBJ1-6, with 8 bases lining up with TRBD1. J was trimmed by 7 bases and V by 4 bases; bases with no gene match: 7. The V gene's germline CDR1 is SGHRS and CDR2 YFSETQ. This CDR3 region has 15 residues.

The chain has TRBV29-1 and TRBJ1-1, with 8 bases aligning to TRBD1. The CDR3 covers 14 residues. Germline CDR1 and CDR2: SQVTM and ANQGSEA. Germline trimming cut 7 bases from V and 2 bases from J; bases unmatched to any gene: 9. As DNA, the CDR3 is TGCAGCGCCCACCCGACAGGGGTTAACACTGAAGCTTTCTTT. As protein: CSAHPTGVNTEAFF. Combining the CDR3 with reference TRBV29-1 and TRBJ1-1 gives the whole variable domain SAVISQKPSRDICQRGTSLTIQCQVDSQVTMMFWYRQQPGQSLTLIATANQGSEATYESGFVIDKFPISRPNLTFSTLTVSNMSPEDSSIYLCSAHPTGVNTEAFFGQGTRLTVV.

The rearrangement joins TRBV7-3 to TRBJ2-7, with 8 bases identical to TRBD1. Germline V gene lookup returns CDR1 SGHTA and CDR2 FQGTGA. The CDR3 runs to 13 residues. V lost 3 bases to trimming and J lost 7 bases; unmatched junction nucleotides: 5. The CDR3 spells CASSFDRGQEQYF. The DNA for the CDR3 is TGTGCCAGCAGCTTCGACAGGGGTCAGGAGCAGTACTTC.

This chain connects TRBV5-1 to TRBJ1-2; 7 nucleotides line up with TRBD1. CDR1 and CDR2 (germline): SGHRS, YFSETQ. V trimming: 2 bases; J trimming: 1 base; junction bases outside the gene matches: 11. The CDR3 covers 17 residues. The CDR3 reads CASSFTTGQGLNYGYTF. The CDR3 bases are TGCGCCAGCAGCTTTACGACAGGGCAAGGCCTTAACTATGGCTACACCTTC.

CDR3 sequence reads: CASSTGNYGYTF. Here the CDR3 DNA reads TGTGCCAGCAGCACGGGGAACTATGGCTACACCTTC. The V and J genes are TRBV6-5 and TRBJ1-2, with D unresolved. The CDR3 is made up of 12 amino acids. Germline V gene data show CDR1 as MNHEY and CDR2 as SVGAGI. Trimming left V 6 bases short and J 2 bases short, with 7 bases between.

The J gene is TRBJ1-2, the V gene TRBV29-1; D unresolved. The CDR3 totals 12 residues. Trimming left V 4 bases short and J 4 bases short, with 10 bases between. Germline V gives CDR1 SQVTM, CDR2 ANQGSEA. CDR3 loop: CSVGGSIYGYTF. In DNA, the CDR3 is TGCAGCGTTGGTGGGAGTATCTATGGCTACACCTTC.

V and J are TRBV7-2 and TRBJ1-2; 10 bases fit TRBD1. Trimming cost V 6 bases and J 4 bases; bases outside gene matches: 8. This CDR3 region has 15 residues. CDR1 and CDR2 (germline): SGHTA, FQGNSA. The CDR3 nucleotides read TGTGCCAGCAGTAAGACAGGGGGCCAGGGCTATGGCTACACCTTC. It encodes CASSKTGGQGYGYTF.

In DNA, the CDR3 is TGTGCCAGCTTTCGTACGTGGCCGCATGAAGCTTTCTTT. Protein product: CASFRTWPHEAFF. This rearrangement joins TRBV27 to TRBJ1-1; D gene uncertain. The CDR3 covers 13 residues. Looked up from germline, CDR1 is MNHEY and CDR2 is SMNVEV (reference sequence). V lost 8 bases to trimming and J lost 7 bases, with 17 bases between them.

V usage is TRBV21-1 and J usage is TRBJ2-1; TRBD1 is the table's D call, not checked against the DNA. TRBV21-1 is recorded as a pseudogene. The CDR3 runs 15 residues. CDR3 sequence (DNA): TGTGCCAGCAGCAACAGGTTTCATCGATACAATGAGCAGTTCTTC. Residues: CASSNRFHRYNEQFF.

The rearrangement joins TRBV28 to TRBJ2-4; D perhaps matches TRBD1 (6 bases). The CDR3 totals 15 residues. CDR1 MDHEN and CDR2 SYDVKM come from the germline V gene. Deletions cut 6 bases from V and 7 bases from J, with 19 bases between. In nucleotides, the CDR3 is TGTGCCAGCAGGTCCGCAGGGGCGGCTAGGAACATTCAGTACTTC. Translation: CASRSAGAARNIQYF.